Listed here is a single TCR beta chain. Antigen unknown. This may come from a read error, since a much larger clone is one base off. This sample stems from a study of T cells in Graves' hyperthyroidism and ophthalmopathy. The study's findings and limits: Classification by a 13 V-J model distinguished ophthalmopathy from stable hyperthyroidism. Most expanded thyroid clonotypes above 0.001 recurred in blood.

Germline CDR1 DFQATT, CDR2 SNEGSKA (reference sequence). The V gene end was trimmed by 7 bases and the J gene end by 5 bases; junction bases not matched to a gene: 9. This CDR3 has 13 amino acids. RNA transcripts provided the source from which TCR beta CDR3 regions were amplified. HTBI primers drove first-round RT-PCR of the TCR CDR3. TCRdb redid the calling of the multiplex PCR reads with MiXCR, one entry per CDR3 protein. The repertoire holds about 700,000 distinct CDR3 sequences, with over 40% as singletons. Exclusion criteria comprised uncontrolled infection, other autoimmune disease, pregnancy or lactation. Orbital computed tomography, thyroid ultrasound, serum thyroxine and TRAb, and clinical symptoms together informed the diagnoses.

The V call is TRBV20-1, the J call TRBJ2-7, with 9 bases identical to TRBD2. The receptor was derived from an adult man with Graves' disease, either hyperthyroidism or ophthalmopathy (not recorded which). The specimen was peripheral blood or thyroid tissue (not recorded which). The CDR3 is CSGDSGGAHEQYF. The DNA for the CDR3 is TGCAGTGGGGATAGCGGGGGCGCCCACGAGCAGTACTTC.